This T cell receptor beta chain derives from a study of blood T cells in healthy people across ages. Background on the study: Roughly one uniquely barcoded beta molecule per two T cells was captured.

Findings and limits, study-wide: A roughly linear fall in TCR beta diversity per million T cells was seen with increasing age.

Through a sample-barcoded 5' primer and a J-beta primer mix, a second PCR was run for roughly 6 to 11 cycles. A template-switch adaptor with 12 random nucleotides tagged each cDNA molecule. TCRdb fed the 5' RACE reads into MiXCR, producing one record per CDR3 protein. The profile shows about a million distinct CDR3 sequences, approximately 49% of them singletons. Per germline, CDR1 LGHNA and CDR2 YNFKEQ. The V gene lost 4 bases and the J gene lost 0 bases, with 13 bases spanning the gap. The CDR3 consists of 15 residues. With regard to this clonotype: The antigen remains undetermined.

Input material: blood. The source of this sequence is a man aged 25-40 years in good health. The J gene is TRBJ2-7, the V gene TRBV4-2; D not resolved. DNA for the CDR3: TGTGCCAGCAGCCCTGATCTGGTCTCCTCCTACGAGCAGTACTTC. This encodes CASSPDLVSSYEQYF.